This T cell receptor (beta chain) was recovered during a study of cytomegalovirus exposure and HLA in healthy donors. Germline V lookup: CDR1 WSHSY, CDR2 SAAADI. With V trimmed by 6 bases and J by 7 bases, 2 bases remained unmatched. This CDR3 has 12 amino acids. Sequencing was performed with immunoSEQ multiplex PCR; in TCRdb, only in-frame clones are kept and a portion is missing. This table holds some 120,000 clones, about nine tenths found once. The chain uses TRBV10-2 and TRBJ2-7, with 11 nucleotides matching TRBD1. Sequenced input: PBMCs. The sequence came from a man aged 25 to 45 in good health and CMV-seronegative. CDR3 residues: CASRGTGGEQYF. CDR3 coding DNA: TGCGCCAGCAGGGGGACAGGGGGGGAGCAGTACTTC.